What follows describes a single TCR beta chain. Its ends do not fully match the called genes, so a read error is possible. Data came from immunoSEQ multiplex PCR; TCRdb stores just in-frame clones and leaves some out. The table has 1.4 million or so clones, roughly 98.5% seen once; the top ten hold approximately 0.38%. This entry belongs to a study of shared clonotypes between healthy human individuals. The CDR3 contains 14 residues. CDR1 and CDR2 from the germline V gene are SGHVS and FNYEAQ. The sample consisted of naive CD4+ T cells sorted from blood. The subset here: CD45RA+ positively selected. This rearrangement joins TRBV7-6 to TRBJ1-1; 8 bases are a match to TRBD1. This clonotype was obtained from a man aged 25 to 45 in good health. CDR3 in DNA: TGTGCCAGCAGCTTGGGACCCGGGACAGGCCGTATGAACTTT. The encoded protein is CASSLGPGTGRMNF.